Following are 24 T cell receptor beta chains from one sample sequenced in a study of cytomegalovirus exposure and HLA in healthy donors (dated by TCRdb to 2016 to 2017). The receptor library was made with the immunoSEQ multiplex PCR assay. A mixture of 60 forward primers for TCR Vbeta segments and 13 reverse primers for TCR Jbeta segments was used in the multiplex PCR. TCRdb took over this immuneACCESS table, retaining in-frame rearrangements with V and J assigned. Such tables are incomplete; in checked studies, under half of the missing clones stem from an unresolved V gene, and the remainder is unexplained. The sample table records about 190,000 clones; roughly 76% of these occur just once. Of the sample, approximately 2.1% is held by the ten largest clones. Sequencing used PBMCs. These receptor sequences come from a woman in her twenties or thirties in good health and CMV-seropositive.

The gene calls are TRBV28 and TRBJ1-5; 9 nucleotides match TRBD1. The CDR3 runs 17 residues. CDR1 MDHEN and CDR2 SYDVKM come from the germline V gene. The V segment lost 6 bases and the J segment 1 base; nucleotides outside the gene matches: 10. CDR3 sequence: CASRPHRGRGSNQPQHF. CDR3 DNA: TGTGCCAGCAGACCTCACAGGGGGCGCGGGAGCAATCAGCCCCAGCATTTT.

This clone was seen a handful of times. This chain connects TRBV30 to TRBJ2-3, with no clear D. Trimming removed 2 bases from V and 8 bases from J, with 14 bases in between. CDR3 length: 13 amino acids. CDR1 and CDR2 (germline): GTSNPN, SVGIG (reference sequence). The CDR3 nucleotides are TGTGCCTGGAGTACAAATCACGCAGGTACGCAGTATTTT. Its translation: CAWSTNHAGTQYF.

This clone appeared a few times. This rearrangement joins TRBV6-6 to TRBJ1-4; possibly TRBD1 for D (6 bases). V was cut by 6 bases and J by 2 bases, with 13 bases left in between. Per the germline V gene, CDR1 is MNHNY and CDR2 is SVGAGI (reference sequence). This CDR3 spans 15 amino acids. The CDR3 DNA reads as TGTGCCAGCAGCAAAGACAGGCCTACTAATGAAAAACTGTTTTTT. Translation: CASSKDRPTNEKLFF.

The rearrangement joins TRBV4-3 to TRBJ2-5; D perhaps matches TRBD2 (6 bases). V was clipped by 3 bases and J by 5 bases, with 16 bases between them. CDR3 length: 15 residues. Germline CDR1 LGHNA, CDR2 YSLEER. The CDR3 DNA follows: TGCGCCAGCAGCCAGAGTAATGGAGGGACGGAGACCCAGTACTTC. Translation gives CASSQSNGGTETQYF.

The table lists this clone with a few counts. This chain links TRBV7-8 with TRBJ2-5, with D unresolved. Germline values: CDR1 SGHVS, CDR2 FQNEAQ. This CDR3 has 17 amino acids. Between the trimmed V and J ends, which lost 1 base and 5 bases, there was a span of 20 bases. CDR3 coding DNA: TGTGCCAGCAGCTTAGGAGGCCCACTACGCCCCCGGGAGACCCAGTACTTC. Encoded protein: CASSLGGPLRPRETQYF.

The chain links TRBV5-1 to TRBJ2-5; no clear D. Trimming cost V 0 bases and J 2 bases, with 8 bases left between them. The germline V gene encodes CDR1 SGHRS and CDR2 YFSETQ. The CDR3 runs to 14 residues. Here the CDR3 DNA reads TGCGCCAGCAGCTTGGGGCAGACACAAGAGACCCAGTACTTC. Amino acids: CASSLGQTQETQYF. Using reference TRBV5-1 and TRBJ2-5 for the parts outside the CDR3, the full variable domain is KAGVTQTPRYLIKTRGQQVTLSCSPISGHRSVSWYQQTPGQGLQFLFEYFSETQRNKGNFPGRFSGRQFSNSRSEMNVSTLELGDSALYLCASSLGQTQETQYFGPGTRLLVL.

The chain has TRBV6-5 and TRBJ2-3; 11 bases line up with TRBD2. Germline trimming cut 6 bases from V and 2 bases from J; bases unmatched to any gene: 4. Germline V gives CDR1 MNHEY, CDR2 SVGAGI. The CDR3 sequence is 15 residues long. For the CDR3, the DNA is TGTGCCAGCAGCTTAGCGGGAGGGACCACAGATACGCAGTATTTT. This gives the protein CASSLAGGTTDTQYF.

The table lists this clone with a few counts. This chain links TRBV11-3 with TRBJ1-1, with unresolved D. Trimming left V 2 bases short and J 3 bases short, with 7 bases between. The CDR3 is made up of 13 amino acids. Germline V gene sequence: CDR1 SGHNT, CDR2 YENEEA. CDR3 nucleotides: TGTGCCAGCAGCTTATATACGGACACTGAAGCTTTCTTT. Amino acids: CASSLYTDTEAFF.

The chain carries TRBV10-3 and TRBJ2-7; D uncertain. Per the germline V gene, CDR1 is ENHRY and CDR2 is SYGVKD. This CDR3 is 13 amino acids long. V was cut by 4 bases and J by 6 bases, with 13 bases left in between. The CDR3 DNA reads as TGTGCCATCAGTGTTTCCAGGTCCCGCGAGCAGTACTTC. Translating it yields CAISVSRSREQYF.

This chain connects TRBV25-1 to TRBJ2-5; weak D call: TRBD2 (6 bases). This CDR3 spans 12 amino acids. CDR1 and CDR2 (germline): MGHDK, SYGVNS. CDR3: CPASLSGETQYF. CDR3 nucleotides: TGTCCAGCTAGCCTGAGCGGGGAGACCCAGTACTTC. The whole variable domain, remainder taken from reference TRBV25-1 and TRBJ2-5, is EADIYQTPRYLVIGTGKKITLECSQTMGHDKMYWYQQDPGMELHLIHYSYGVNSTEKGDLSSESTVSRIRTEHFPLTLESARPSHTSQYLCPASLSGETQYFGPGTRLLVL.

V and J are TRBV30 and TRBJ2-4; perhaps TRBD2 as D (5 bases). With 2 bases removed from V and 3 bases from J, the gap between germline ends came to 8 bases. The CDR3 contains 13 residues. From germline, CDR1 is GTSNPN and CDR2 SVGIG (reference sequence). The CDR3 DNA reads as TGTGCCTGGAGTACGGGGTACAAAAACATTCAGTACTTC. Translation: CAWSTGYKNIQYF.

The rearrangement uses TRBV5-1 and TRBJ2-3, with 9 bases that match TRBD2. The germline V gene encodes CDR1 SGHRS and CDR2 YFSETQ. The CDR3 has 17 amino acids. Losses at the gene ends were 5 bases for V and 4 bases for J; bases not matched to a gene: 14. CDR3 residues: CASRPRLAEKGPDTQYF. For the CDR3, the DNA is TGCGCCAGCAGACCTCGACTAGCGGAAAAGGGGCCAGATACGCAGTATTTT.

The CDR3 coding sequence is TGCGCCAGCAGCACCACGGGGGGGCAGGGAGATACGCAGTATTTT. Its translation is CASSTTGGQGDTQYF. The chain employs TRBV5-1 and TRBJ2-3, with 8 bases identical to TRBD2. J lost 5 bases, V lost 4 bases, and 9 bases had no gene match. There are 15 residues in the CDR3. Germline CDR1 is SGHRS and CDR2 is YFSETQ.

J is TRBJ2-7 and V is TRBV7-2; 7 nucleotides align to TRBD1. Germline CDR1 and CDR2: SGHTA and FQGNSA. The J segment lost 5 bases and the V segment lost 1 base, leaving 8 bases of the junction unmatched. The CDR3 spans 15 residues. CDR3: CASSLGQGVNHEQYF. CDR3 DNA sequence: TGTGCCAGCAGCTTAGGACAGGGAGTCAACCACGAGCAGTACTTC.

CDR3 DNA: TGCGCCAGCAGCTTGGGGACTAGTGGTGAGCAGTTCTTC. Translated, it gives CASSLGTSGEQFF. The chain recombines TRBV5-1 with TRBJ2-1, with 7 bases fitting TRBD2. The germline CDR1 and CDR2 sequences are SGHRS and YFSETQ. The CDR3 contains 13 residues. V shed 0 bases and J 9 bases; nucleotides not matched to a gene: 3.

The CDR3 DNA reads TGTGCCAGCAGCGCGGACAGGGGGCCGGGGAATGAGCAGTTCTTC. Encoded protein: CASSADRGPGNEQFF. The gene calls are TRBV9 and TRBJ2-1; 11 bases are a match to TRBD1. Germline V gene lookup returns CDR1 SGDLS and CDR2 YYNGEE. V shed 3 bases, J shed 7 bases, and the junction held 6 bases outside the gene matches. The CDR3 sequence is 15 residues long.

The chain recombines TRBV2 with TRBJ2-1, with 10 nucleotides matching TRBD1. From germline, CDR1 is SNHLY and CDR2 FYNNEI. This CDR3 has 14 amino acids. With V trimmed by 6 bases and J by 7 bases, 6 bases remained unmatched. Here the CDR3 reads CASRPGTGDNEQFF. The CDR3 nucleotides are TGTGCCAGCAGGCCCGGGACAGGGGATAATGAGCAGTTCTTC.

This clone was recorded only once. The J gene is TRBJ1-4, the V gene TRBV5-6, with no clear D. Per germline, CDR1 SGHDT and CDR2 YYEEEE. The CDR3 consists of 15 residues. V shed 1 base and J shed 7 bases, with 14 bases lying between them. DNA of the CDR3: TGTGCCAGCAGCTTGTGGTACAGTAATCTTGAAAAACTGTTTTTT. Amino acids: CASSLWYSNLEKLFF.

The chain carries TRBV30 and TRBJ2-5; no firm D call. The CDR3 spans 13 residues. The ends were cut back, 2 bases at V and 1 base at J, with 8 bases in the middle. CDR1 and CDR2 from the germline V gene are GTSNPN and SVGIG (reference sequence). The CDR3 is CAWSLVLQETQYF. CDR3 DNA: TGTGCCTGGAGTTTAGTCCTCCAAGAGACCCAGTACTTC.

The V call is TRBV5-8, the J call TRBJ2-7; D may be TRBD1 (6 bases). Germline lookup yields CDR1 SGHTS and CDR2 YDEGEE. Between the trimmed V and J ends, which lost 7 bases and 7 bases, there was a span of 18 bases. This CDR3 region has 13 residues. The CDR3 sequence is CASRLAGAEEQYF. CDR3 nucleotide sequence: TGTGCCAGCCGACTGGCAGGGGCGGAGGAGCAGTACTTC.

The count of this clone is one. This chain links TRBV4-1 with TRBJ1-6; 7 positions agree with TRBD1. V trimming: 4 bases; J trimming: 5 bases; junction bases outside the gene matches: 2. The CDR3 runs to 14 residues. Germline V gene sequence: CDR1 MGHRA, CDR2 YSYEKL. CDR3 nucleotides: TGCGCCAGCAGCCTGGGACAGAATAATTCACCCCTCCACTTT. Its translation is CASSLGQNNSPLHF.

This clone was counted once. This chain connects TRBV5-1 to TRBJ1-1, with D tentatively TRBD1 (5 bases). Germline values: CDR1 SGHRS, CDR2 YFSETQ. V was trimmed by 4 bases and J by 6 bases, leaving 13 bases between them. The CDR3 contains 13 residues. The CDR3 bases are TGCGCCAGCAGCGGGTGGTTCAGGGCTGAAGCTTTCTTT. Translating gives CASSGWFRAEAFF.

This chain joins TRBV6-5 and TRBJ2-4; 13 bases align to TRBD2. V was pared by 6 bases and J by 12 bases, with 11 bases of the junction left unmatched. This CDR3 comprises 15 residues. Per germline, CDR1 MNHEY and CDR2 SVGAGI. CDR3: CASSLLTSGGATQYF. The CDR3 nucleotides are TGTGCCAGCAGCCTTCTTACTAGCGGGGGGGCCACTCAGTACTTC.

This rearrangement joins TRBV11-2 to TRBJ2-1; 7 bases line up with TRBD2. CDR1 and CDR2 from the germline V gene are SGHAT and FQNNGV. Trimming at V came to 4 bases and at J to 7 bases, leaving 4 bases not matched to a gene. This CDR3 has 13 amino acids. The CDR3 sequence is CASSSGLLNEQFF. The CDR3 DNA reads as TGTGCCAGCAGCTCGGGACTATTGAATGAGCAGTTCTTC.